Sequencing of this T cell receptor (beta chain) was carried out in a study of cytomegalovirus exposure and HLA in healthy donors. Study results and caveats: Exclusion as indistinguishable affected some V segments, including TRBV6-2 and TRBV6-3.

Researchers ran the PCR with 60 Vbeta and 13 Jbeta primers. Profiling relied on immunoSEQ multiplex PCR, and the TCRdb table lists in-frame clones only, not all of them. The sample lists some 160,000 clones, 80% occurring once. The V gene lost 4 bases and the J gene lost 3 bases, with 13 bases spanning the gap. This CDR3 is 14 amino acids long. Germline CDR1 GTSNPN, CDR2 SVGIG (reference sequence). Notes on this clone: The antigen is not known.

Sample: PBMCs. This receptor was identified in a male donor in good health and CMV-seronegative. The V and J genes are TRBV30 and TRBJ1-5, with D unclear. The CDR3 is CAWTPSGYNQPQHF. The CDR3 region has the DNA TGTGCCTGGACCCCCTCGGGGTACAATCAGCCCCAGCATTTT.